The 6 T cell receptor beta chains given below trace back to one sample, sequenced in a study of T cells in Graves' hyperthyroidism and ophthalmopathy. RNA transcripts were the template for amplifying TCR beta CDR3 regions. An initial round of RT-PCR targeting the TCR CDR3 relied on the HTBI primer set. TCRdb reprocessed the multiplex PCR reads via MiXCR and lists one record per CDR3 protein. Altogether approximately 360,000 distinct CDR3 sequences are present, 15% to 19% being singletons, with the ten largest covering approximately 30%. Sequenced material: blood. The receptors shown here come from a woman younger than 35 with Graves' hyperthyroidism that later progressed to Graves' ophthalmopathy.

This clonotype was recorded at least ten times. The chain has TRBV12-3 or TRBV12-4 and TRBJ2-7; 10 bases align to TRBD1. V was clipped by 5 bases and J by 5 bases; unmatched bases: 9. This CDR3 has 15 residues. Written as DNA, the CDR3 is TGTGCCAGCAGTCCATCGTTTGACAGGGGGCACGAGCAGTACTTC. Translated, it gives CASSPSFDRGHEQYF.

The chain couples TRBV7-9 to TRBJ2-2, with TRBD2 matching 9 bases. This CDR3 has 17 residues. V trimming: 5 bases; J trimming: 4 bases; junction bases outside the gene matches: 11. Germline values: CDR1 SEHNR, CDR2 FQNEAQ (reference sequence). As DNA, the CDR3 is TGTGCCAGCAGCGCCGTTGGTAGCGGGAGCCGCACCGGGGAGCTGTTTTTT. Translated, it gives CASSAVGSGSRTGELFF.

This clonotype was recorded many times. V and J are TRBV20-1 and TRBJ2-3; 10 positions match TRBD2. This CDR3 spans 21 amino acids. The junction had 23 bases not matched to a gene; V was cut back by 1 base and J by 4 bases. Germline values: CDR1 DFQATT, CDR2 SNEGSKA (reference sequence). CDR3 amino acids: CSARGREREGPFFIGSDTQYF. For the CDR3, the DNA is TGCAGTGCTAGAGGCAGAGAGCGGGAGGGCCCATTTTTCATAGGATCAGATACGCAGTATTTT.

This clonotype was observed many times. V usage is TRBV11-2 and J usage is TRBJ2-1; D is ambiguous. V lost 4 bases, J lost 6 bases, and 7 bases lay in between. The CDR3 is made up of 12 amino acids. Germline assignment: CDR1 SGHAT and CDR2 FQNNGV. The CDR3 DNA sequence: TGTGCCAGCAGCTCTTTTGTCAATGAGCAGTTCTTC. Residues: CASSSFVNEQFF.

For this clonotype: A much larger clone differs by one base, so this may be a read error. This chain uses TRBV28 with TRBJ1-1, with D hard to call. Trimming pared 6 bases from V and 4 bases from J, leaving 21 bases between. From germline, CDR1 is MDHEN and CDR2 SYDVKM. The CDR3 length is 16 residues. The CDR3 DNA reads as TGTGCCAGCAGCTCCGCCTTGAGAAGGAGGAGCACTGAAGCTTTCTTT. Encoded protein: CASSSALRRRSTEAFF. Looking up the rest from reference TRBV28 and TRBJ1-1 gives the full variable domain: DVKVTQSSRYLVKRTGEKVFLECVQDMDHENMFWYRQDPGLGLRLIYFSYDVKMKEKGDIPEGYSVSREKKERFSLILESASTNQTSMYLCASSSALRRRSTEAFFGQGTRLTVV.

The chain combines TRBV28 with TRBJ1-2; 9 nucleotides match TRBD1. Germline V lookup: CDR1 MDHEN, CDR2 SYDVKM. CDR3 size: 15 residues. Trimming took 6 bases from V and 4 from J; bases not matched to a gene: 9. CDR3 region: CASSLGTGSPYGYTF. In nucleotides, the CDR3 is TGTGCCAGCAGCTTGGGGACAGGGAGCCCCTATGGCTACACCTTC.